This TCR beta chain was obtained from a study of early T cells in non-severe SARS-CoV-2 infection. Study context: Chains were unpaired, as sequencing was done on bulk RNA from unsorted whole blood. Study-wide results and caveats: There was a bias toward anti-spike CD8 responses in VDJdb matching, which missed private and CD4 specificities.

The table lists this clonotype with many counts. What it binds is not known. Attachment of unique molecular identifiers to individual cDNA molecules was performed. In TCRdb, the 5' RACE reads were re-called with MiXCR into one record per CDR3 protein. The sample lists approximately 50,000 distinct CDR3 sequences; 9.5% to 15% were seen once. Sample: whole blood. The origin of this receptor is an adult who was a healthcare worker with PCR-confirmed SARS-CoV-2 infection or an uninfected control (not recorded which).

The CDR3: CASSERQGIGTDTQYF. The CDR3 DNA is TGTGCCAGCAGCGAACGACAGGGGATCGGCACAGATACGCAGTATTTT. The rearrangement links TRBV9 to TRBJ2-3, with 8 positions matching TRBD1. V shed 3 bases and J 1 base; nucleotides not matched to a gene: 7. Germline V gives CDR1 SGDLS, CDR2 YYNGEE. This CDR3 spans 16 amino acids.